The clone carrying this T cell receptor (beta chain) was detected a few times. Antigen: not known. This record belongs to a study of T-cell reconstitution after alpha-beta-depleted transplantation in children. Study-level results: Surviving recipient T cells and intrathymic progenitors accounted for some patients' high TCRbeta diversity at day 60. Newly produced T cells mostly accounted for T-cell counts and diversity one year post-transplant. Expanded graft clones, several hundred of them, were reportedly the source of alpha-beta T cells about two months after transplant.

The authors prepared the TCRbeta library with unique molecular identifiers. TCRdb reanalysed the PCR reads using MiXCR and keeps one entry per CDR3 protein. Of approximately 1,000,000 distinct CDR3 sequences listed, roughly 29% are singletons. Germline assignment: CDR1 MNHEY and CDR2 SVGEGT. Trimming took off 3 bases at V and 8 bases at J, with 20 bases between the two ends. The CDR3 runs 16 residues. This specimen consisted of PBMCs, mostly from graft donor cells, obtained 360 days after TCRalphabeta/CD19-depleted stem cell transplant. The sequence was collected from a boy in the first two years of life who had a stem cell transplant for SCID, so the T cells may come from the graft donor. The V call is TRBV6-2 or TRBV6-3, the J call TRBJ2-1; weak D call: TRBD2 (5 bases). CDR3 in DNA: TGTGCCAGCAGTTATCTTGGCCCGAGGGTTCTCCATGAGCAGTTCTTC. Translation: CASSYLGPRVLHEQFF.